Shown below are 23 T cell receptor beta chains from a single sample sequenced in a study of blood T cell repertoires in COVID-19. The data were produced by immunoSEQ multiplex PCR, yet TCRdb's version contains in-frame clones alone and is incomplete. The sample has 190,000 or so clones; about 91% are singletons. Sequenced material: PBMCs or T cells enriched from blood (not recorded which). These receptor sequences come from a young man with acute COVID-19.

The rearrangement uses TRBV4-3 and TRBJ2-3, with 12 bases aligning to TRBD2. The CDR3 is 16 amino acids. Germline V gene lookup returns CDR1 LGHNA and CDR2 YSLEER. V was pared by 1 base and J by 4 bases, with 3 bases of the junction left unmatched. CDR3 amino acids: CASSQVGTSGPDTQYF. CDR3 DNA: TGCGCCAGCAGCCAAGTGGGGACTAGCGGGCCAGATACGCAGTATTTT.

This chain uses TRBV25-1 with TRBJ2-2, with D perhaps TRBD2 (5 bases). V was clipped by 6 bases and J by 4 bases, with 15 bases between them. CDR1 MGHDK and CDR2 SYGVNS come from the germline V gene. The length of the CDR3 is 15 residues. The CDR3 loop reads CASSKRAESTGELFF. As DNA, the CDR3 is TGTGCCAGCAGCAAGAGGGCCGAGTCCACCGGGGAGCTGTTTTTT.

The chain combines TRBV6-1 with TRBJ2-7; TRBD2 aligns across 11 bases. The CDR3 sequence is 15 residues long. J gave up 3 bases and V 1 base, and 2 bases lay outside the gene matches. Germline V lookup: CDR1 MNHNS, CDR2 SASEGT. The CDR3 spells CASSEETSGGYEQYF. CDR3 nucleotide sequence: TGTGCCAGCAGTGAAGAAACTAGCGGGGGCTACGAGCAGTACTTC.

The CDR3 DNA follows: TGCGCCAGCAGCTCAGGGATAGCGGGAGGTTCCTACGAGCAGTACTTC. This translates into CASSSGIAGGSYEQYF. J is TRBJ2-7 and V is TRBV5-1; TRBD2 aligns across 10 bases. Germline V CDR1 and CDR2: SGHRS, YFSETQ. V was clipped by 3 bases and J by 1 base; unmatched bases: 7. CDR3 length: 16 amino acids.

J is TRBJ2-1 and V is TRBV9; 10 positions match TRBD2. The germline V gene encodes CDR1 SGDLS and CDR2 YYNGEE. The V segment lost 4 bases and the J segment 9 bases; nucleotides outside the gene matches: 7. The length of the CDR3 is 14 residues. DNA of the CDR3: TGTGCCAGCAGCCGGCTAGCGGGAGCCTCTGAGCAGTTCTTC. Its protein product is CASSRLAGASEQFF.

The chain carries TRBV3-1 (or the pseudogene TRBV3-2) and TRBJ2-3, with TRBD2 matching over 7 bases. The J segment lost 5 bases and the V segment lost 3 bases, leaving 5 bases of the junction unmatched. Germline CDR1 LGHDT, CDR2 YNNKEL (reference sequence). This CDR3 comprises 14 residues. DNA of the CDR3: TGTGCCAGCAGCCACCAGCGGGAAGTAGATACGCAGTATTTT. It is translated as CASSHQREVDTQYF.

The chain has TRBV4-2 and TRBJ2-3; 7 positions match TRBD1. The J segment lost 0 bases and the V segment lost 5 bases, leaving 11 bases of the junction unmatched. The CDR3 has 17 residues. CDR1 is LGHNA, CDR2 YNFKEQ, per germline. The CDR3 sequence: CASSKFGTATSTDTQYF. CDR3 DNA sequence: TGTGCCAGCAGCAAATTCGGGACAGCCACTAGCACAGATACGCAGTATTTT.

The J gene is TRBJ1-1, the V gene TRBV29-1; D is unresolved. The CDR3 is made up of 13 amino acids. Trimming shortened V by 3 bases and J by 4 bases, and 12 bases separated the two germline ends. The germline gives CDR1 SQVTM, CDR2 ANQGSEA. This chain's CDR3 is CSVDRGMSTEAFF. The CDR3 DNA reads TGCAGCGTTGATCGGGGAATGAGCACTGAAGCTTTCTTT.

V and J are TRBV7-6 and TRBJ2-7; 9 nucleotides line up with TRBD1. The length of the CDR3 is 16 residues. The V gene's germline CDR1 is SGHVS and CDR2 FNYEAQ. The trim removed 0 bases at V and 4 bases at J, leaving 7 bases unmatched. The CDR3 DNA reads as TGTGCCAGCAGCTTAGCCCCGGGACAGGGTTTTTACGAGCAGTACTTC. Protein sequence: CASSLAPGQGFYEQYF.

The chain carries TRBV7-8 and TRBJ2-6; the match to TRBD1 covers 12 bases. The CDR3 totals 18 residues. After removal of 4 bases from V and 3 bases from J, the junction contained 7 bases not matched to a gene. Germline loops: CDR1 SGHVS, CDR2 FQNEAQ. CDR3 sequence reads: CASSWRGTGGVGANVLTF. The CDR3 DNA follows: TGTGCCAGCAGCTGGAGGGGGACAGGGGGCGTTGGGGCCAACGTCCTGACTTTC.

In DNA, the CDR3 is TGCAGCGTTGACACGGGGACAGGGCGTGCACTGTTTTTT. Translation gives CSVDTGTGRALFF. The chain combines TRBV29-1 with TRBJ1-4, with 9 bases that match TRBD1. The CDR3 is 13 residues long. V was clipped by 3 bases and J by 13 bases; unmatched bases: 9. Germline CDR1 and CDR2: SQVTM and ANQGSEA.

This clone was picked up a small number of times. The chain recombines TRBV11-1 with TRBJ1-4; 8 bases are a match to TRBD1. The junction had 4 bases not matched to a gene; V was cut back by 5 bases and J by 5 bases. The CDR3 is made up of 14 amino acids. Germline V gene data show CDR1 as SGHAT and CDR2 as FQDESV (reference sequence). CDR3 loop: CASSLDRGNEKLFF. In DNA form, the CDR3 reads TGTGCCAGCAGCCTTGACAGGGGAAATGAAAAACTGTTTTTT.

J is TRBJ2-2 and V is TRBV6-1; 8 bases match TRBD1. The CDR3 totals 18 residues. Trimming at V came to 4 bases and at J to 5 bases, leaving 15 bases not matched to a gene. CDR1 MNHNS and CDR2 SASEGT come from the germline V gene. CDR3 sequence (DNA): TGTGCCAGCAGTGCCGGGACAGGAGGCCGGGGGTGGACCGGGGAGCTGTTTTTT. As protein: CASSAGTGGRGWTGELFF.

The genes are TRBV27 and TRBJ2-7, with 7 bases identical to TRBD1. Germline V gene sequence: CDR1 MNHEY, CDR2 SMNVEV (reference sequence). Unmatched junction bases numbered 10, after V lost 5 bases and J lost 3 bases. This CDR3 comprises 15 residues. The CDR3 loop is CASSPLPGQSYEQYF. CDR3 in DNA: TGTGCCAGCAGTCCGCTACCGGGACAGAGCTACGAGCAGTACTTC.

This chain connects TRBV28 to TRBJ2-2, with TRBD1 matching 8 bases. CDR3 size: 14 residues. In germline, CDR1 is MDHEN, CDR2 SYDVKM. Trimming took 11 bases from V and 3 from J; bases not matched to a gene: 8. CDR3 DNA: TGTGCCGGTAGCAGGGGGCAGGACACCGGGGAGCTGTTTTTT. Protein sequence: CAGSRGQDTGELFF.

The V gene is TRBV29-1, the J gene TRBJ2-3; D is unclear. Per germline, CDR1 SQVTM and CDR2 ANQGSEA. With 0 bases removed from V and 0 bases from J, the gap between germline ends came to 10 bases. The CDR3 sequence is 15 residues long. DNA for the CDR3: TGCAGCGTTGAAGATCAAGAACACAGCACAGATACGCAGTATTTT. Translating it yields CSVEDQEHSTDTQYF.

V gene TRBV19 combines with J gene TRBJ2-1; TRBD2 matches 9 bases. V was clipped by 5 bases and J by 2 bases; unmatched bases: 1. The CDR3 totals 14 residues. Germline lookup yields CDR1 LNHDA and CDR2 SQIVND (reference sequence). The CDR3 sequence is CASSLAGAYNEQFF. The CDR3 coding sequence is TGTGCCAGTAGTTTAGCGGGAGCCTACAATGAGCAGTTCTTC.

V usage is TRBV7-6 and J usage is TRBJ2-2; D gene unclear. CDR1 is SGHVS, CDR2 FNYEAQ, per germline. The CDR3 totals 13 residues. The V and J ends lost 4 bases and 8 bases respectively, with 11 bases between them. Here the CDR3 DNA reads TGTGCCAGCAGCTACTCAGCGCCGGGGGAGCTGTTTTTT. Translating it yields CASSYSAPGELFF.

V is TRBV27 and J is TRBJ1-5; D unclear. Trimming cost V 6 bases and J 0 bases, with 12 bases left between them. CDR1 MNHEY and CDR2 SMNVEV come from the germline V gene (reference sequence). The CDR3 is 15 residues long. The CDR3 loop is CASSPRGFSNQPQHF. The CDR3 DNA follows: TGTGCCAGCAGCCCCAGAGGCTTTAGCAATCAGCCCCAGCATTTT.

This rearrangement joins TRBV19 to TRBJ1-1; no firm D call. CDR3 length: 13 amino acids. CDR1 LNHDA and CDR2 SQIVND come from the germline V gene (reference sequence). The V and J ends lost 9 bases and 4 bases respectively, with 15 bases between them. The CDR3 here is CASNRGPATEAFF. CDR3 nucleotide sequence: TGTGCCAGCAACAGAGGGCCGGCCACTGAAGCTTTCTTT.

V usage is TRBV27 and J usage is TRBJ1-2; 8 bases are shared with TRBD1. CDR3 size: 15 residues. The junction had 10 bases not matched to a gene; V was cut back by 5 bases and J by 5 bases. CDR1 is MNHEY and CDR2 is SMNVEV in the germline V gene (reference sequence). This chain's CDR3 is CASSPGTGWTYGYTF. In nucleotides, the CDR3 is TGTGCCAGCAGTCCGGGGACAGGTTGGACGTATGGCTACACCTTC.

This clone has just one count. The chain couples TRBV7-2 to TRBJ2-7; D is unclear. Trimming shortened V by 2 bases and J by 3 bases, and 2 bases separated the two germline ends. The CDR3 consists of 11 residues. In germline, CDR1 is SGHTA, CDR2 FQGNSA. Here the CDR3 reads CASSLHYEQYF. The CDR3 nucleotides read TGTGCCAGCAGCTTACACTACGAGCAGTACTTC.

The rearrangement joins TRBV28 to TRBJ2-1, with 11 bases fitting TRBD2. The CDR3 consists of 15 residues. CDR1 is MDHEN and CDR2 is SYDVKM in the germline V gene. The V segment lost 5 bases and the J segment 5 bases; nucleotides outside the gene matches: 5. The DNA for the CDR3 is TGTGCCAGCAGTCTGACTAGCGGGATAAACAATGAGCAGTTCTTC. Translated, it gives CASSLTSGINNEQFF. The complete variable domain, with remaining parts taken from reference TRBV28 and TRBJ2-1, reads DVKVTQSSRYLVKRTGEKVFLECVQDMDHENMFWYRQDPGLGLRLIYFSYDVKMKEKGDIPEGYSVSREKKERFSLILESASTNQTSMYLCASSLTSGINNEQFFGPGTRLTVL.